A single sample is the source of the 3 T cell receptor beta chains below, sequenced in a study of T-cell memory formation after mild COVID-19. TCRdb independently ran MiXCR on the 5' RACE reads; one entry per CDR3 protein. The profile shows about 350,000 distinct CDR3 sequences, approximately 14% of them singletons. Sequenced sample: PBMCs or a T cell subset sorted from them (not recorded which). The receptor set was obtained from a man aged 18 to 29 who had mild COVID-19 (a few samples of this study predate the infection). Cell type and time point are not known.

The chain combines TRBV9 with TRBJ2-1, with 8 bases fitting TRBD2. Trimming at V came to 4 bases and at J to 11 bases, leaving 8 bases not matched to a gene. The CDR3 sequence is 13 residues long. Germline lookup yields CDR1 SGDLS and CDR2 YYNGEE. CDR3 DNA sequence: TGTGCCAGCAGCCCCTATGCGGGGGGCCAGCAGTTCTTC. Its protein is CASSPYAGGQQFF. Based on the CDR3 plus reference TRBV9 and TRBJ2-1, the full variable domain is DSGVTQTPKHLITATGQRVTLRCSPRSGDLSVYWYQQSLDQGLQFLIQYYNGEERAKGNILERFSAQQFPDLHSELNLSSLELGDSALYFCASSPYAGGQQFFGPGTRLTVL.

This clonotype was found a few times. The chain joins TRBV12-3 or TRBV12-4 to TRBJ2-3, with 8 bases aligning to TRBD2. The ends lost 5 bases at V and 6 bases at J; junction bases unmatched: 10. This CDR3 comprises 15 residues. CDR3 coding DNA: TGTGCCAGCAGTATAAGCGGGGGCTTTGGGGATACGCAGTATTTT. Amino acids: CASSISGGFGDTQYF.

This clonotype was seen at least ten times. The rearrangement links TRBV6-2 or TRBV6-3 to TRBJ1-1; D is undetermined. The V gene lost 4 bases and the J gene lost 1 base, with 4 bases spanning the gap. The germline CDR1 and CDR2 sequences are MNHEY and SVGEGT. The CDR3 spans 12 residues. The CDR3 DNA reads as TGTGCCAGCAGTTTAAGGAACACTGAAGCTTTCTTT. This encodes CASSLRNTEAFF.